What follows describes a single T cell receptor beta chain. A read error may produce the germline difference seen at one junction end. The CDR3 consists of 16 residues. Germline V gene lookup returns CDR1 SGHAT and CDR2 FQNNGV. The entry originates in a study of tumor and adjacent non-tumor tissue in lung cancer. Background on the study: Samples averaged roughly 4.4 million productive TCRbeta reads each.

No cell sorting was done before RNA was extracted from the tissue. This non-tumor lung sample came from over 3 cm beyond the tumor edge. Chemotherapy-naive patients with new lung cancer underwent thoracic surgery in China, August–late 2014. Three rounds of nested PCR, following a modified ARM-PCR protocol, produced the TCRbeta library. TCRdb itself ran the multiplex PCR reads through MiXCR, one entry per CDR3 protein. The profile shows fewer than 55,000 distinct CDR3 sequences, 60% to 70% of them singletons. This receptor was obtained from a woman in her forties with non-small cell lung cancer. V usage is TRBV11-2 and J usage is TRBJ2-7, with TRBD2 identical over 11 bases. The source material was distant non-tumor lung tissue. The DNA of the CDR3 is TGTGCCAGCAGCTTCGCTCCACCAGGACTAGCGGGCGAGGAGTACTTC. Translating gives CASSFAPPGLAGEEYF.